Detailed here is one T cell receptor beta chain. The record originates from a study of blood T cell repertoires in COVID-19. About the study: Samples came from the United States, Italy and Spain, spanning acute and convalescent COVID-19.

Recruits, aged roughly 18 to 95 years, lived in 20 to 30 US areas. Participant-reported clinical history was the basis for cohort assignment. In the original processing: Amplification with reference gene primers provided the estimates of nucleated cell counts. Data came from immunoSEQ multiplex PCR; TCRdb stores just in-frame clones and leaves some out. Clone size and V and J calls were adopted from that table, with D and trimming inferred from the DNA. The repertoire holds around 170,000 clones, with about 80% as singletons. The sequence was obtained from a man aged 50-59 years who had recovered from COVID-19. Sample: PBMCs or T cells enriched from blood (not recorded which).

The CDR3 nucleotides read TGCGCCAGCAGCCACCAACCAGGGGGTTACGGCGACGAGCAGTACTTC. Encoded protein: CASSHQPGGYGDEQYF. The V call is TRBV4-1, the J call TRBJ2-7, with TRBD1 matching over 7 bases. V shed 3 bases and J 5 bases; nucleotides not matched to a gene: 13. CDR3 length: 16 amino acids. Germline V gene lookup returns CDR1 MGHRA and CDR2 YSYEKL.